The TCR beta chain under discussion was sequenced for a study of blood T cell repertoires in COVID-19 (dated by TCRdb to 2020 to 2021). About the full investigation: The collaborator samples originated in the United States, Italy and Spain and spanned the acute and convalescent phases of COVID-19. A de-identified subject ID, COVID-19 status, age in years and sex were almost always included in the sample metadata. The repertoires were made available in a free public database intended to serve as a resource for research on the immune response to SARS-CoV-2. The prospective study material was composed of cDNA or gDNA derived from T cells, B-cell-depleted T cells, or PBMCs. Subjects who had been exposed to COVID-19, were actively infected with it, or had recovered from it provided the deeply sampled blood TCRbeta repertoires that made up the dataset. Where HLA class I and class II types were available, the types were taken from metadata supplied by the sample provider, not from assay-based typing. Samples were obtained from the ongoing ImmuneRACE study (first 160 participants) and from roughly 1,300 subjects provided by 6 global collaborators. General study outcomes and caveats: The amount of clinical and demographic metadata varied by source and participant and was provided uncurated.

The immunoSEQ Assay, a bias-controlled multiplex PCR, was used to amplify TCRbeta CDR3 regions from genomic DNA. In the paper's pipeline: The number of nucleated cells in each sample was estimated from the amplification of reference gene primers within the assay. To quantify the absolute abundance of each unique TCRbeta CDR3 rearrangement, sequence reads were collapsed and filtered. For each sample, productive Simpson clonality was calculated as the square root of Simpson's diversity index across productive rearrangements. Imported from immuneACCESS, the table was reduced by TCRdb to in-frame sequences with V and J called. These copies leave out some clones; in studies compared against another copy, an unresolved V gene accounts for under half, and the cause of the remainder is not known. Clone size and V and J calls were adopted from that table, with D and trimming inferred from the DNA. The sample includes over 150,000 clones, with approximately 87% observed a single time. Roughly 0.9% of the sample is held by the ten biggest clonotypes.

V has 5 bases trimmed and J has 10 bases trimmed; junction bases matching no gene number 12. The CDR3 starts with the cysteine, ends with the phenylalanine, and has 15 residues. The entry retains the CDR3 DNA only, 45 bases that are in frame from base 1. Based on the germline V gene, the CDR1 and CDR2 sequences are MNHEY and SVGAGI. A second Seattle source provided samples from volunteer blood donors who had recovered from COVID-19. Collaborating institutions collected whole blood in K2EDTA tubes following their own protocols. For TCRbeta analysis, collaborators shipped samples in one of three forms: frozen whole blood, isolated PBMCs, or DNA extracted from either of those sample types. Points on this clone: Its antigen is unknown. No base quality values were provided; no much bigger clone lies one nucleotide off.

The source of this sequence is a woman under 30 who had recovered from COVID-19. The chain is encoded by TRBV6-5 joined to TRBJ2-1; TRBD2 agrees with 9 junctional bases. Sequencing was carried out using peripheral blood. The CDR3 region: CASSRASGAEWEQFF. The DNA sequence follows: TGTGCCAGCAGTAGGGCTAGCGGGGCCGAGTGGGAGCAGTTCTTC.